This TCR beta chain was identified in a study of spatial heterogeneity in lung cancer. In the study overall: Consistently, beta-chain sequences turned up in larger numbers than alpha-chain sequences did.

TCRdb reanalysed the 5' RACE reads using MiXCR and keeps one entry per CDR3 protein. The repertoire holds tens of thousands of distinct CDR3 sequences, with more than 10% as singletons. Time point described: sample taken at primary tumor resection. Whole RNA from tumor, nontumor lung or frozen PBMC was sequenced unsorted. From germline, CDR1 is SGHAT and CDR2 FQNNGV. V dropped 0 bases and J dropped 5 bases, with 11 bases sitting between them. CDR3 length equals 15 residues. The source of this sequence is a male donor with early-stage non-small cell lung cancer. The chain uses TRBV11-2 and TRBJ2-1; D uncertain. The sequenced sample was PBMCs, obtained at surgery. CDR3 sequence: CASSLDWRLNNEQFF. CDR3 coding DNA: TGTGCCAGCAGCTTAGATTGGAGACTGAACAATGAGCAGTTCTTC.